This T cell receptor (beta chain) stems from a study of blood T cell repertoires in COVID-19. Overall study: T cells, B-cell-depleted T cells, or PBMCs provided the cDNA or gDNA that served as material.

The CDR3 contains 15 residues. In germline, CDR1 is MNHEY, CDR2 SVGAGI. The V and J ends lost 5 bases and 10 bases, in that order; junction bases with no gene match: 10. Clones were read by immunoSEQ multiplex PCR, and TCRdb kept only the in-frame ones, dropping some. The sample consists of around 100,000 clones, roughly 90% of them appearing once. The chain uses TRBV6-5 and TRBJ2-1; 11 bases are a match to TRBD1. What was sequenced was peripheral blood. This receptor was identified in a woman aged 55-69 years with acute or convalescent COVID-19. Here the CDR3 reads CASSPGQGASSEQFF. CDR3 nucleotides: TGTGCCAGCAGTCCCGGACAGGGGGCTTCTAGCGAGCAGTTCTTC.